This TCR beta chain was retrieved from a study of blood T cell repertoires in COVID-19. Overall study context: Spain, Italy and the United States supplied samples that represented acute and convalescent COVID-19.

The CDR3 has 17 amino acids. Germline trimming cut 4 bases from V and 0 bases from J; bases unmatched to any gene: 8. The germline CDR1 and CDR2 sequences are MGHDK and SYGVNS. Cohort assignment relied on participant-reported clinical history. Sequencing was performed with immunoSEQ multiplex PCR; in TCRdb, only in-frame clones are kept and a portion is missing. This table has 470,000 or so clones, nearly 90% appearing once. This chain joins TRBV25-1 and TRBJ2-7; 11 nucleotides line up with TRBD2. Sequenced input: PBMCs or T cells enriched from blood (not recorded which). This receptor was taken from a young woman with acute COVID-19. The CDR3 reads CASSARAGTSGSYEQYF. The CDR3 region has the DNA TGTGCCAGCAGTGCCCGCGCCGGGACTAGCGGCTCCTACGAGCAGTACTTC.